Sequencing of this T cell receptor (beta chain) was carried out in a study of cytomegalovirus exposure and HLA in healthy donors. Notes on the study in general: In a later analysis, compared with equally common non-associated chains, HLA-associated beta chains were more expanded.

The PCR made use of 60 Vbeta and 13 Jbeta primers. Authors' data handling: It was a later analysis that counted roughly 80 million unique TCR beta chains, of which 8.5 million to 12 million were shared. Profiling relied on immunoSEQ multiplex PCR, and the TCRdb table lists in-frame clones only, not all of them. V and J calls plus clone size are reproduced from that table; the DNA served to infer D and trimming. Of 95,000 to 150,000 clones in the sample, roughly 63% were seen once. In the case of this clone: Antigen specificity is unknown.

The sequence came from a man between 40 and 49 years old in good health and CMV-seropositive. Sequences were obtained from PBMCs.

CDR3: CSVVWQGGYGYTF. The CDR3 nucleotides are TGCAGCGTTGTGTGGCAGGGAGGCTATGGCTACACCTTC. This chain joins TRBV29-1 and TRBJ1-2; tentative D call: TRBD1 (5 bases). With 4 bases removed from V and 4 bases from J, the gap between germline ends came to 13 bases. The CDR3 totals 13 residues. The germline gives CDR1 SQVTM, CDR2 ANQGSEA.